These 13 T cell receptor beta chains share one sample of origin, sequenced in a study of blood T cell repertoires in COVID-19. Clones were sequenced by immunoSEQ multiplex PCR, and TCRdb holds only the in-frame ones, with some missing. This sample has under 300,000 clones; approximately 80% occur once, and the top ten carry around 3.4%. The specimen was peripheral blood. These receptors came from a woman aged 18-30 years with acute or convalescent COVID-19.

The V call is TRBV12-3 or TRBV12-4, the J call TRBJ1-1; D not certain. With 3 bases removed from V and 1 base from J, the gap between germline ends came to 6 bases. This CDR3 is 13 amino acids long. The CDR3 nucleotides are TGTGCCAGCAGTTTCACAGAGAACACTGAAGCTTTCTTT. Amino acid sequence: CASSFTENTEAFF.

The chain links TRBV27 to TRBJ2-3; the match to TRBD2 covers 10 bases. Germline CDR1 is MNHEY and CDR2 is SMNVEV (reference sequence). The J segment lost 1 base and the V segment lost 3 bases, leaving 7 bases of the junction unmatched. This CDR3 has 17 residues. Here the CDR3 DNA reads TGTGCCAGCAGTTTGGGACTAGCGAGCCCTGGCACAGATACGCAGTATTTT. Translated: CASSLGLASPGTDTQYF.

The chain is built from TRBV19 and TRBJ2-1; 9 bases map to TRBD1. V gave up 3 bases and J gave up 1 base; unmatched junction bases: 7. Germline loops: CDR1 LNHDA, CDR2 SQIVND (reference sequence). This CDR3 spans 17 amino acids. The CDR3 DNA reads as TGTGCCAGTAGTATGTCCGGGACAGGGAGGTCCTACAATGAGCAGTTCTTC. Protein product: CASSMSGTGRSYNEQFF.

J is TRBJ1-2 and V is TRBV10-1; TRBD1 matches 8 bases. The trim removed 7 bases at V and 7 bases at J, leaving 11 bases unmatched. Germline values: CDR1 WNHNN, CDR2 SYGVQD (reference sequence). The CDR3 is 14 amino acids. CDR3 DNA sequence: TGCGCCAGCATTTTCCAGGGGGCCTCAGGTGGCTACACCTTC. Protein product: CASIFQGASGGYTF.

On this clone: The DNA is left out, because the CDR3 cannot be placed on it with certainty; the CDR3 is given as TCRdb lists it. The rearrangement links TRBV6-5 to TRBJ2-5; whether TRBD1, the table's D call, matches the DNA was not checked. From its first to its last residue, the CDR3 has 15 amino acids. CDR1 MNHEY and CDR2 SVGAGI come from the germline V gene. The CDR3 here is CASLWERTDQETQYF.

This chain connects TRBV19 to TRBJ2-7, with a weak D call TRBD1 (6 bases). The CDR3 is 13 residues long. Germline V gene data show CDR1 as LNHDA and CDR2 as SQIVND (reference sequence). The V end was cut by 8 bases, the J end by 9 bases, with 20 bases between. CDR3 region: CASATGSGSGQYF. In DNA form, the CDR3 reads TGTGCCAGTGCCACAGGGTCTGGTTCTGGGCAGTACTTC.

This chain links TRBV29-1 with TRBJ2-1; 9 bases match TRBD1. This CDR3 region has 12 residues. V shed 3 bases, J shed 8 bases, and the junction held 2 bases outside the gene matches. Germline V gene sequence: CDR1 SQVTM, CDR2 ANQGSEA. The CDR3 nucleotides read TGCAGCGTTGAGGGGGACAGGGATGAGCAGTTCTTC. Protein product: CSVEGDRDEQFF.

The rearrangement uses TRBV3-1 (or the pseudogene TRBV3-2) and TRBJ2-2; 8 bases line up with TRBD2. Germline lookup yields CDR1 LGHDT and CDR2 YNNKEL (reference sequence). Trimming at V came to 0 bases and at J to 4 bases, leaving 10 bases not matched to a gene. CDR3 size: 18 residues. The CDR3 nucleotides read TGTGCCAGCAGCCAAGATCTTAGGACTAGCCTTTCCACCGGGGAGCTGTTTTTT. Protein product: CASSQDLRTSLSTGELFF.

V gene TRBV12-3 or TRBV12-4 combines with J gene TRBJ2-2; possible D gene TRBD1, 6 bases. The CDR3 length is 13 residues. V was cut by 6 bases and J by 7 bases, with 12 bases left in between. DNA of the CDR3: TGTGCCAGCAGGCGTGGACAGTACGGGGAGCTGTTTTTT. Its translation is CASRRGQYGELFF.

The gene calls are TRBV19 and TRBJ2-7, with D possibly being TRBD2 (5 bases). Germline V gene sequence: CDR1 LNHDA, CDR2 SQIVND (reference sequence). The CDR3 runs to 15 residues. V lost 0 bases and J 0 bases, leaving 9 bases between the germline ends. For the CDR3, the DNA is TGTGCCAGTAGTATAGACGGTGGGAGCTCCTACGAGCAGTACTTC. Its translation: CASSIDGGSSYEQYF. The full variable domain, its missing parts supplied by reference TRBV19 and TRBJ2-7, is DGGITQSPKYLFRKEGQNVTLSCEQNLNHDAMYWYRQDPGQGLRLIYYSQIVNDFQKGDIAEGYSVSREKKESFPLTVTSAQKNPTAFYLCASSIDGGSSYEQYFGPGTRLTVT.

The V and J genes are TRBV18 and TRBJ1-3, with 9 positions matching TRBD1. Losses at the gene ends were 3 bases for V and 6 bases for J; bases not matched to a gene: 9. The germline V gene has CDR1 KGHSH and CDR2 LQKENI. The length of the CDR3 is 16 residues. CDR3 sequence (DNA): TGTGCCAGCTCACCCGGACAGGGGACAGGTGTAAACACCATATATTTT. Translated: CASSPGQGTGVNTIYF.

The chain carries TRBV6-5 and TRBJ1-2; D is perhaps TRBD1 (5 bases). V was pared by 5 bases and J by 2 bases, with 12 bases between. Germline V CDR1 and CDR2: MNHEY, SVGAGI. The CDR3 totals 14 residues. The CDR3 here is CASSQGALNYGYTF. CDR3 nucleotides: TGTGCCAGCAGTCAGGGTGCCCTCAACTATGGCTACACCTTC.

The chain joins TRBV2 to TRBJ1-4; TRBD1 aligns across 10 bases. V lost 5 bases, J lost 3 bases, and 12 bases stayed unmatched. The germline CDR1 and CDR2 sequences are SNHLY and FYNNEI. The CDR3 loop spans 18 amino acids. CDR3 residues: CASSRQGAFGWANEKLFF. In DNA, the CDR3 is TGTGCCAGCAGTCGACAGGGGGCGTTCGGTTGGGCTAATGAAAAACTGTTTTTT.